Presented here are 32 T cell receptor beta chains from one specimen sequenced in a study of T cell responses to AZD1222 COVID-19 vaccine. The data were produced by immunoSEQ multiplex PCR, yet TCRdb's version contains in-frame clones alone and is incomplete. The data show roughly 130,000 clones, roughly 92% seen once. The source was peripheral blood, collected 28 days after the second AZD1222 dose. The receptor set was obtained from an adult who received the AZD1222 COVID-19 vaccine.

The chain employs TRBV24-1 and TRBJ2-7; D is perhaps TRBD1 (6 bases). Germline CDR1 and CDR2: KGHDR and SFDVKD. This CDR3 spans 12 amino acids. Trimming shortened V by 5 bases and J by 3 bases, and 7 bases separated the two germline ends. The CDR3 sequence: CATSGTDYEQYF. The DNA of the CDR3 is TGTGCCACCAGTGGGACAGACTACGAGCAGTACTTC.

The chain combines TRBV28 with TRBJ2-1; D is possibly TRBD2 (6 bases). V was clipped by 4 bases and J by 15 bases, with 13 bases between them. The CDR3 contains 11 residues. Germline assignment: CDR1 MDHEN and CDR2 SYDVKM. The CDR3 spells CASSSRWGVFF. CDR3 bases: TGTGCCAGCAGTTCCCGATGGGGGGTGTTCTTC.

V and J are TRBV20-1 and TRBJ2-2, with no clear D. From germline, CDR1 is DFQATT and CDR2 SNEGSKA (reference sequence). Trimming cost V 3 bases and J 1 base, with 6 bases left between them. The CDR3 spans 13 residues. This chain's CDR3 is CSASYRNTGELFF. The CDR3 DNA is TGCAGTGCTAGTTACAGGAACACCGGGGAGCTGTTTTTT.

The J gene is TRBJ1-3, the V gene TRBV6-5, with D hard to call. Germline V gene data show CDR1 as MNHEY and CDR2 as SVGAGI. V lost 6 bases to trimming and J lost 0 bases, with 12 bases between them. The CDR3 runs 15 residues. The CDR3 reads CASRNGRDSGNTIYF. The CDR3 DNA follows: TGTGCCAGCAGAAACGGACGAGACTCTGGAAACACCATATATTTT.

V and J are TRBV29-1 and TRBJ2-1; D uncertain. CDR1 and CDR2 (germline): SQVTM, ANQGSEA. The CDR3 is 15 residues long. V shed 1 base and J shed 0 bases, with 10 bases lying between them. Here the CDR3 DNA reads TGCAGCGTTGAAGGCCTGCAGAGCTCCTACAATGAGCAGTTCTTC. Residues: CSVEGLQSSYNEQFF.

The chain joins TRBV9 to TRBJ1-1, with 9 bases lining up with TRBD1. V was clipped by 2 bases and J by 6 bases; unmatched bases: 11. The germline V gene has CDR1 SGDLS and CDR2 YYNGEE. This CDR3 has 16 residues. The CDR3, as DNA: TGTGCCAGCAGCGTCGACCCGGGGGGACAGGGAGCTGAAGCTTTCTTT. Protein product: CASSVDPGGQGAEAFF.

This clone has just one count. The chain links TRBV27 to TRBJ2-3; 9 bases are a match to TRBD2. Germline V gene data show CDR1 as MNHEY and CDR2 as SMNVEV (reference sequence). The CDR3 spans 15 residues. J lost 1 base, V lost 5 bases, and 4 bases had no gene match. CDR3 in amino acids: CASSPRTSGTDTQYF. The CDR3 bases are TGTGCCAGCAGTCCTCGGACTAGCGGCACAGATACGCAGTATTTT.

The CDR3 coding sequence is TGTGCCAGCAGCCCTTGGTGGTCCACCTACGAGCAGTACTTC. Translation: CASSPWWSTYEQYF. The J gene is TRBJ2-7, the V gene TRBV3-1 (or the pseudogene TRBV3-2); D is unclear. This CDR3 has 14 residues. The germline V and J ends were trimmed by 4 bases and 2 bases, with 12 bases remaining between them. Germline V gives CDR1 LGHDT, CDR2 YNNKEL (reference sequence).

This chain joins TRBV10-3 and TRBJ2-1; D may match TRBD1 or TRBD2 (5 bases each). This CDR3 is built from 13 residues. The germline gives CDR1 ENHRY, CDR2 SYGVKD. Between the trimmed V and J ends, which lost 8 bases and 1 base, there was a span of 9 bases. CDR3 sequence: CAIGDGSYNEQFF. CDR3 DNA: TGTGCCATCGGGGACGGGTCCTACAATGAGCAGTTCTTC.

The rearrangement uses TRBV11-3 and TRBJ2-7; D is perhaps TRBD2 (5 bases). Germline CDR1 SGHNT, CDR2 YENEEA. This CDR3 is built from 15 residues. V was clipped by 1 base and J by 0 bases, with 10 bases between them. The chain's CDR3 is CASSLGGGSSYEQYF. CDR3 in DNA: TGTGCCAGCAGCTTAGGAGGCGGGTCCTCCTACGAGCAGTACTTC.

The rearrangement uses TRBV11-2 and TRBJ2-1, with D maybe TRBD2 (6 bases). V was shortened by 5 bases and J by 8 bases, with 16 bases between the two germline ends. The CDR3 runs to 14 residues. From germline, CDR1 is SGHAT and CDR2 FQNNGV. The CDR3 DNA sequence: TGTGCCAGCAGCCTACCGGACTATGGGGATGAGCAGTTCTTC. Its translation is CASSLPDYGDEQFF. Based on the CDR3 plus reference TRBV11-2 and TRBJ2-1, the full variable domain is EAGVAQSPRYKIIEKRQSVAFWCNPISGHATLYWYQQILGQGPKLLIQFQNNGVVDDSQLPKDRFSAERLKGVDSTLKIQPAKLEDSAVYLCASSLPDYGDEQFFGPGTRLTVL.

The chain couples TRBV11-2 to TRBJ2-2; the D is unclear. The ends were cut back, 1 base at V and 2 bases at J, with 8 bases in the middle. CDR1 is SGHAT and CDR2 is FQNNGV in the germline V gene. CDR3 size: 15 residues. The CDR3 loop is CASSLVIQNTGELFF. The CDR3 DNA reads TGTGCCAGCAGCTTAGTCATTCAAAACACCGGGGAGCTGTTTTTT. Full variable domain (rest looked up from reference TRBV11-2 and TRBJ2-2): EAGVAQSPRYKIIEKRQSVAFWCNPISGHATLYWYQQILGQGPKLLIQFQNNGVVDDSQLPKDRFSAERLKGVDSTLKIQPAKLEDSAVYLCASSLVIQNTGELFFGEGSRLTVL.

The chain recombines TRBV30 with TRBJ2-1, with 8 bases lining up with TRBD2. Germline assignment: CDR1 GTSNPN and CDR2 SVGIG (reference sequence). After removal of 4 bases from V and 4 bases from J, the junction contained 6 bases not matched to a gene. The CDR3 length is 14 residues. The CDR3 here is CAWNPGLEYNEQFF. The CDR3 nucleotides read TGTGCCTGGAACCCGGGACTAGAATACAATGAGCAGTTCTTC.

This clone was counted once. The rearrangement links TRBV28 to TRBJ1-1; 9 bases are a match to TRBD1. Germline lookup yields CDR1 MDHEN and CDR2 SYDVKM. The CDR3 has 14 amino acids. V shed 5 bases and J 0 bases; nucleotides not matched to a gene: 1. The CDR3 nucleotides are TGTGCCAGCAGTACAGGGGGCCTGAACACTGAAGCTTTCTTT. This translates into CASSTGGLNTEAFF.

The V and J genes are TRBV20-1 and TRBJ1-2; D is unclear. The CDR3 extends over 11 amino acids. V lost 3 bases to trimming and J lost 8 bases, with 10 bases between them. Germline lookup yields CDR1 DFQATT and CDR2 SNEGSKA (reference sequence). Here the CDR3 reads CSASTGDGYTF. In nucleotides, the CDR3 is TGCAGTGCTAGCACGGGAGACGGCTACACCTTC.

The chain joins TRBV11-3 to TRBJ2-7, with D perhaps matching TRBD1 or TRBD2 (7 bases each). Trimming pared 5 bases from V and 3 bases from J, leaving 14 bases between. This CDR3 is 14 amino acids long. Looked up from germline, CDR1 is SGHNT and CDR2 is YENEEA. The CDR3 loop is CASSQQGGGYEQYF. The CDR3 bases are TGTGCCAGCAGCCAGCAGGGGGGGGGCTACGAGCAGTACTTC.

The CDR3 sequence is CASSPPGRGYTF. CDR3 in DNA: TGTGCCAGCAGTCCCCCAGGGAGAGGCTACACCTTC. The V gene is TRBV12-3 or TRBV12-4, the J gene TRBJ1-2; weak D call: TRBD1 (5 bases). The CDR3 contains 12 residues. V shed 5 bases and J shed 8 bases, with 12 bases lying between them.

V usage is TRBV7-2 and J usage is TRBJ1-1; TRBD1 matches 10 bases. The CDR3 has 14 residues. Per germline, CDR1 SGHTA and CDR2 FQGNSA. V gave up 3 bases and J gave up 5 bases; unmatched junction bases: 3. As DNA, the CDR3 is TGTGCCAGCAGCTTCCAGGGACAGGGGACTGAAGCTTTCTTT. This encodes CASSFQGQGTEAFF.

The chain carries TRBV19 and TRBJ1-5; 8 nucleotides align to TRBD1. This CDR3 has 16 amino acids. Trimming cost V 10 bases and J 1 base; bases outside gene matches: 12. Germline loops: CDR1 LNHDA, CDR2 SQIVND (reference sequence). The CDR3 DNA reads TGTGCCACTTTATCCCAGGGGGCGAGCAGCAATCAGCCCCAGCATTTT. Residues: CATLSQGASSNQPQHF.

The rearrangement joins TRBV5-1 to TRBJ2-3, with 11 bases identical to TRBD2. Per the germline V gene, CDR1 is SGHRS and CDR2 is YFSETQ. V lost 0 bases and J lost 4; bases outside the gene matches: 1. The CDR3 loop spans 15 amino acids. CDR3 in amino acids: CASSLGLAGPDTQYF. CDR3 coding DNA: TGCGCCAGCAGCTTGGGACTAGCGGGACCAGATACGCAGTATTTT. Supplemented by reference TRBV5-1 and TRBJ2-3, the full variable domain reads KAGVTQTPRYLIKTRGQQVTLSCSPISGHRSVSWYQQTPGQGLQFLFEYFSETQRNKGNFPGRFSGRQFSNSRSEMNVSTLELGDSALYLCASSLGLAGPDTQYFGPGTRLTVL.

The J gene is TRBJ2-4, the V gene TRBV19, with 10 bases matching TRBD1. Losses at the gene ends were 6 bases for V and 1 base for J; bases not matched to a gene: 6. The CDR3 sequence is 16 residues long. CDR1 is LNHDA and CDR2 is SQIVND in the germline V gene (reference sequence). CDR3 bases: TGTGCCAGTAGCCAGACAGGGGGCGAGGCCAAAAACATTCAGTACTTC. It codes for CASSQTGGEAKNIQYF.

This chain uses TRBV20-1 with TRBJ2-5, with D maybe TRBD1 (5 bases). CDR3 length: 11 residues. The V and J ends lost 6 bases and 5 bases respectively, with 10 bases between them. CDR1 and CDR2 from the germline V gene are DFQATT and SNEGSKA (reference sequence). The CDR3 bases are TGCAGTGCCGACAGCCCGGAGACCCAGTACTTC. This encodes CSADSPETQYF.

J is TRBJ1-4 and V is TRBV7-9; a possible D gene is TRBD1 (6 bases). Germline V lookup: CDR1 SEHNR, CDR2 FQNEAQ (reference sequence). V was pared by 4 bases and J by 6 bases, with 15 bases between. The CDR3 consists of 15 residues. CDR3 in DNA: TGTGCCAGCAGCTCCACAGGGCCGGGCGATGAAAAACTGTTTTTT. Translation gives CASSSTGPGDEKLFF.

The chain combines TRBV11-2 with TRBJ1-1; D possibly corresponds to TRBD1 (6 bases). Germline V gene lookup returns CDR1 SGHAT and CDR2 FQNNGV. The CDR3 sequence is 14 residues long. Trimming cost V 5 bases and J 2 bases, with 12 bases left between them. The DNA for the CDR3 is TGTGCCAGCAGCCTCCGGGACATAAACACTGAAGCTTTCTTT. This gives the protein CASSLRDINTEAFF.

The chain's CDR3 is CASSGSGGLYEQYF. In DNA, the CDR3 is TGCGCCAGCAGCGGGAGTGGCGGACTCTACGAGCAGTACTTC. V gene TRBV5-1 combines with J gene TRBJ2-7; D may be TRBD2 (5 bases). The CDR3 loop spans 14 amino acids. V was clipped by 4 bases and J by 3 bases, with 14 bases between them. Germline V gives CDR1 SGHRS, CDR2 YFSETQ.

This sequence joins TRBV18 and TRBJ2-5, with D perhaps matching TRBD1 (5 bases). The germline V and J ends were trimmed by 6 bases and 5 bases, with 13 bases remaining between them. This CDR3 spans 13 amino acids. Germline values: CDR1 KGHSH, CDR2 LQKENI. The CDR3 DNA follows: TGTGCCAGCTCCTCAGGGTTGGATGAGACCCAGTACTTC. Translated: CASSSGLDETQYF.

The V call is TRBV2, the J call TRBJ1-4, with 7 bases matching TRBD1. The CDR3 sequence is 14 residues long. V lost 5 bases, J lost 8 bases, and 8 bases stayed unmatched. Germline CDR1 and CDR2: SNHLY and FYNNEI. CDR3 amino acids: CASSPDREGEKLFF. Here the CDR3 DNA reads TGTGCCAGCAGTCCCGACAGGGAAGGCGAAAAACTGTTTTTT.

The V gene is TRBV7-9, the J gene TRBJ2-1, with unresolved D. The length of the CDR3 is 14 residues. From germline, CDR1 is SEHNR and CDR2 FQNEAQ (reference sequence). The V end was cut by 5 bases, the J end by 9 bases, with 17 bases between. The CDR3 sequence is CASSTVQGWGEQFF. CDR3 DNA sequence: TGTGCCAGCAGCACAGTTCAAGGGTGGGGTGAGCAGTTCTTC.

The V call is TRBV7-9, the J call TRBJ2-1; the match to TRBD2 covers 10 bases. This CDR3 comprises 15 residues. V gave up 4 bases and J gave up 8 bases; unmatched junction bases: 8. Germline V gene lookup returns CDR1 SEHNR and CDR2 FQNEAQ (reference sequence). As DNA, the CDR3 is TGTGCCAGCAGCTCGAGCGGGGGGGCAAAATATGAGCAGTTCTTC. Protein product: CASSSSGGAKYEQFF. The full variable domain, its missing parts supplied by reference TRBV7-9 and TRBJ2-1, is DTGVSQNPRHKITKRGQNVTFRCDPISEHNRLYWYRQTLGQGPEFLTYFQNEAQLEKSRLLSDRFSAERPKGSFSTLEIQRTEQGDSAMYLCASSSSGGAKYEQFFGPGTRLTVL.

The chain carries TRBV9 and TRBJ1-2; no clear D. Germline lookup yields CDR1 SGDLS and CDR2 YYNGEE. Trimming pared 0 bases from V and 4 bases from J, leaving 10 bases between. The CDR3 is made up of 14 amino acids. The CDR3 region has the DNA TGTGCCAGCAGCGTAGATAGGCTCCCCTATGGCTACACCTTC. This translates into CASSVDRLPYGYTF.

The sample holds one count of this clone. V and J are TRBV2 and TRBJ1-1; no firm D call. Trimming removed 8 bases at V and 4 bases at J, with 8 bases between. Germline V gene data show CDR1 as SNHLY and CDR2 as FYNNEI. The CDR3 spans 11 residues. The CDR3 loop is CASEVGTEAFF. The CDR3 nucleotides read TGTGCCAGCGAGGTGGGCACTGAAGCTTTCTTT.

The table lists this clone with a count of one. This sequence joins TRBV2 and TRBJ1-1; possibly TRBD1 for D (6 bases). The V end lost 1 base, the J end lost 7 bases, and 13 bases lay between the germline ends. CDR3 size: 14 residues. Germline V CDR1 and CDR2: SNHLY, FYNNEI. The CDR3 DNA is TGTGCCAGCAGTGAAGGGGACCCAGGGGTTGAAGCTTTCTTT. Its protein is CASSEGDPGVEAFF.